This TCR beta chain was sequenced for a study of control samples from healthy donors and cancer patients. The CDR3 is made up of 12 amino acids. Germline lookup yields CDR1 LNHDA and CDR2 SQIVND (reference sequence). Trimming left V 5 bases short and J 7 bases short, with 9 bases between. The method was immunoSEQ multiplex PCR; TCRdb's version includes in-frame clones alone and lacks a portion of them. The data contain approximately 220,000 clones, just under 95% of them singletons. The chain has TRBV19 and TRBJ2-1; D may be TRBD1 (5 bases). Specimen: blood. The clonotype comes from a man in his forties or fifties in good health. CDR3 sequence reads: CASSARTNEQFF. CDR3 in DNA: TGTGCCAGTAGTGCCCGGACAAATGAGCAGTTCTTC.